This T cell receptor beta chain was captured by sequencing in a study of cytomegalovirus exposure and HLA in healthy donors. Study outcomes and limitations: Sequencing depth across donors, presence/absence analyses assumed, was roughly uniform.

The PCR was carried out with 60 Vbeta primers and 13 Jbeta primers. This table comes from immunoSEQ multiplex PCR, and its TCRdb copy is limited to in-frame clones, with some not included. This table has nearly 200,000 clones, around 75% appearing once. Note on this clone: The antigen remains unidentified.

The germline V gene has CDR1 PRHDT and CDR2 FYEKMQ (reference sequence). Trimming stripped 1 base from V and 0 bases from J, with 8 bases between. This CDR3 region has 15 residues. Though probably carrying unrecorded immune exposures, donors were nominally healthy at sampling. This chain uses TRBV13 with TRBJ2-3; D uncertain. This TCR was sampled from a male donor in good health and CMV-seropositive. Sequencing was carried out using PBMCs. CDR3 in DNA: TGTGCCAGCAGCTTAGAATCCGGGAGCACAGATACGCAGTATTTT. This translates into CASSLESGSTDTQYF.